This is a list of T cell receptor beta chains from one sample in a study of shared clonotypes between healthy human individuals. Clones were sequenced by immunoSEQ multiplex PCR, and TCRdb holds only the in-frame ones, with some missing. The data show hundreds of thousands of clones, 95% to 97% seen once. Sequenced sample: naive CD8+ T cells sorted from blood. These receptors all stem from a man aged 30-40 years in good health. Both conserved end residues are part of each CDR3. The D gene is left open where the match is weak. Some rows mark clone size as missing; the rest say once, few, many or name a class of expanded clone.

J gene: TRBJ2-1
clone size: -
V gene: TRBV14
D gene: TRBD1
CDR3 protein: CASSPRDRTDNEQFF
CDR3 DNA: TGTGCCAGCAGCCCGCGGGACAGGACAGACAATGAGCAGTTCTTC

J gene: TRBJ2-7
clone size: -
V gene: TRBV6-5
D gene: -
CDR3 protein: CTHGPPGEQYF
CDR3 DNA: TGTACCCACGGGCCCCCGGGGGAGCAGTACTTC

J gene: TRBJ1-2
clone size: once
V gene: TRBV29-1
D gene: -
CDR3 protein: CSALGLLDYGYTF
CDR3 DNA: TGCAGCGCTTTGGGACTCCTGGATTATGGCTACACCTTC

J gene: TRBJ2-3
clone size: -
V gene: TRBV7-8
D gene: -
CDR3 protein: CASSLVGKQYF
CDR3 DNA: TGTGCCAGCAGCTTGGTGGGGAAGCAGTATTTT

J gene: TRBJ2-7
clone size: -
V gene: TRBV18
D gene: TRBD2
CDR3 protein: CASSPSSGSYEQYF
CDR3 DNA: TGTGCCAGCTCACCTTCTAGCGGATCCTACGAGCAGTACTTC

J gene: TRBJ2-2
clone size: -
V gene: TRBV6-6
D gene: TRBD2
CDR3 protein: CASSYSREGAGELFF
CDR3 DNA: TGTGCCAGCAGTTACTCGCGGGAGGGTGCCGGGGAGCTGTTTTTT

J gene: TRBJ2-2
clone size: -
V gene: TRBV4-2
D gene: -
CDR3 protein: CASSQVGQTGELFF
CDR3 DNA: TGTGCCAGCAGCCAAGTAGGTCAAACCGGGGAGCTGTTTTTT

J gene: TRBJ2-7
clone size: -
V gene: TRBV5-1
D gene: -
CDR3 protein: CASSFGGYEQYF
CDR3 DNA: TGCGCCAGCAGCTTCGGAGGATACGAGCAGTACTTC

J gene: TRBJ1-2
clone size: -
V gene: TRBV7-9
D gene: -
CDR3 protein: CASSLGGDGDRNRHTF
CDR3 DNA: TGTGCCAGCAGCTTAGGAGGGGATGGGGACCGGAATAGACACACCTTC

J gene: TRBJ2-5
clone size: -
V gene: TRBV9
D gene: TRBD2
CDR3 protein: CASSVGSGRQETQYF
CDR3 DNA: TGTGCCAGCAGCGTAGGAAGCGGGAGGCAAGAGACCCAGTACTTC

J gene: TRBJ2-3
clone size: once
V gene: TRBV10-2
D gene: TRBD2
CDR3 protein: CASSDPRLAGIDTQYF
CDR3 DNA: TGCGCCAGCAGTGATCCTCGACTAGCGGGAATAGATACGCAGTATTTT

J gene: TRBJ2-7
clone size: -
V gene: TRBV2
D gene: -
CDR3 protein: CASSGTQSYEQYF
CDR3 DNA: TGTGCCAGCAGTGGGACACAGTCCTACGAGCAGTACTTC

J gene: TRBJ2-7
clone size: -
V gene: TRBV10-3
D gene: -
CDR3 protein: CAISERQGLYEQYF
CDR3 DNA: TGTGCCATCAGTGAAAGGCAGGGCTTGTACGAGCAGTACTTC

J gene: TRBJ1-4
clone size: -
V gene: TRBV10-3
D gene: -
CDR3 protein: CAIRGSRREEKLFF
CDR3 DNA: TGTGCCATCAGGGGTTCTAGGAGGGAGGAAAAACTGTTTTTT

J gene: TRBJ2-2
clone size: -
V gene: TRBV29-1
D gene: -
CDR3 protein: CSVGGSPGGELFF
CDR3 DNA: TGCAGCGTTGGAGGTAGCCCCGGTGGGGAGCTGTTTTTT

J gene: TRBJ1-4
clone size: once
V gene: TRBV4-1
D gene: -
CDR3 protein: CASSGNSNEKLFF
CDR3 DNA: TGCGCCAGTTCAGGAAACTCTAATGAAAAACTGTTTTTT

J gene: TRBJ2-5
clone size: once
V gene: TRBV6-5
D gene: -
CDR3 protein: CASSPTWGSTETQYF
CDR3 DNA: TGTGCCAGCAGTCCGACGTGGGGGAGTACTGAGACCCAGTACTTC

J gene: TRBJ2-7
clone size: -
V gene: TRBV28
D gene: TRBD2
CDR3 protein: CASKAGVDEQYF
CDR3 DNA: TGTGCCAGCAAGGCGGGAGTTGACGAGCAGTACTTC

J gene: TRBJ2-5
clone size: -
V gene: TRBV18
D gene: -
CDR3 protein: CASSLPSRQEPQETQYF
CDR3 DNA: TGTGCCAGCTCACTCCCTTCCCGACAGGAACCCCAAGAGACCCAGTACTTC

J gene: TRBJ2-3
clone size: -
V gene: TRBV14
D gene: TRBD2
CDR3 protein: CASSQEGLAGAVDTQYF
CDR3 DNA: TGTGCCAGCAGCCAAGAAGGACTAGCGGGAGCCGTGGATACGCAGTATTTT

J gene: TRBJ1-2
clone size: once
V gene: TRBV30
D gene: -
CDR3 protein: CAWSVSGAANYGYTF
CDR3 DNA: TGTGCCTGGAGTGTCAGTGGGGCAGCTAACTATGGCTACACCTTC

J gene: TRBJ2-1
clone size: once
V gene: TRBV2
D gene: TRBD2
CDR3 protein: CASVGGGSYNEQFF
CDR3 DNA: TGTGCCAGCGTGGGGGGAGGGTCCTACAATGAGCAGTTCTTC

J gene: TRBJ2-1
clone size: -
V gene: TRBV18
D gene: -
CDR3 protein: CASSPSTYNEQFF
CDR3 DNA: TGTGCCAGCTCACCAAGTACTTACAATGAGCAGTTCTTC

J gene: TRBJ2-2
clone size: -
V gene: TRBV6-1
D gene: TRBD2
CDR3 protein: CASSEVAGWNTGELFF
CDR3 DNA: TGTGCCAGCAGTGAGGTAGCGGGCTGGAACACCGGGGAGCTGTTTTTT

J gene: TRBJ2-2
clone size: -
V gene: TRBV11-2
D gene: -
CDR3 protein: CASSFAGPIPGELFF
CDR3 DNA: TGTGCCAGCAGCTTTGCGGGGCCCATTCCCGGGGAGCTGTTTTTT

J gene: TRBJ2-7
clone size: -
V gene: TRBV6-1
D gene: -
CDR3 protein: CASSAGTAYEQYF
CDR3 DNA: TGTGCCAGCAGTGCAGGGACTGCCTACGAGCAGTACTTC

J gene: TRBJ2-7
clone size: once
V gene: TRBV7-9
D gene: -
CDR3 protein: CASSLEASVDEQYF
CDR3 DNA: TGTGCCAGCAGCTTAGAGGCCTCGGTTGACGAGCAGTACTTC